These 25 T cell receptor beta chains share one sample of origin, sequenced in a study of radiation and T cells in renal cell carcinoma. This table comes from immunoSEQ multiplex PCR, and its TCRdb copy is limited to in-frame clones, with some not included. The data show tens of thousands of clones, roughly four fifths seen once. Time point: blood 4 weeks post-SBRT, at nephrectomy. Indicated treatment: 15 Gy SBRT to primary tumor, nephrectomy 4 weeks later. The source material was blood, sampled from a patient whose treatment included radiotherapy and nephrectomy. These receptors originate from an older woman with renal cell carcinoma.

The CDR3 loop reads CASSIARTGAGELFF. The CDR3 bases are TGTGCCAGCAGCATTGCCAGGACAGGGGCCGGGGAGCTGTTTTTT. The chain joins TRBV11-3 to TRBJ2-2, with 9 bases that match TRBD1. Trimming removed 5 bases from V and 6 bases from J; junction bases left unmatched: 7. This CDR3 has 15 residues. The germline V gene has CDR1 SGHNT and CDR2 YENEEA.

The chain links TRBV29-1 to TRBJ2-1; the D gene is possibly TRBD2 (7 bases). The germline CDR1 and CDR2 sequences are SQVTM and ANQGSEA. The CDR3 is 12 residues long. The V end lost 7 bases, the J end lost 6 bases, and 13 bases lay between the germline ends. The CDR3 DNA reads TGCAGCGGTGGGGGGGCGGCCAATGAGCAGTTCTTC. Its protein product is CSGGGAANEQFF.

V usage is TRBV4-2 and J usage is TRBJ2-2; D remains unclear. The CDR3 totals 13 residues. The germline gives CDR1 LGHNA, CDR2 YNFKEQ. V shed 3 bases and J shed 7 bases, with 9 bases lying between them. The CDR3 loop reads CASSQDLNGELFF. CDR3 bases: TGTGCCAGCAGCCAGGACCTGAACGGGGAGCTGTTTTTT.

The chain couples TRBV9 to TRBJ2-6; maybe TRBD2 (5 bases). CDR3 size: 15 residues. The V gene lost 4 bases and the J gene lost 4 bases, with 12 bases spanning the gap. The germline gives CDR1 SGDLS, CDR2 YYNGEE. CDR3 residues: CASSPGVAGANVLTF. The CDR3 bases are TGTGCCAGCAGCCCCGGGGTAGCCGGGGCCAACGTCCTGACTTTC.

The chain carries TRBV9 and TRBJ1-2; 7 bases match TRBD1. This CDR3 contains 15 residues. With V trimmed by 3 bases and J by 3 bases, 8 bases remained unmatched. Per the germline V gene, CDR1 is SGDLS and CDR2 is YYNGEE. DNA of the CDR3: TGTGCCAGCAGCGCTCCTTACAGGGGCCACTATGGCTACACCTTC. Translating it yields CASSAPYRGHYGYTF.

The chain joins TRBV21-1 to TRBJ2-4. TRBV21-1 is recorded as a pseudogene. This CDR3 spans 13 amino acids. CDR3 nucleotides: TGTGCCAGCAGCAAGGGGACCAAAAACATTCAGTACTTC. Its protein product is CASSKGTKNIQYF.

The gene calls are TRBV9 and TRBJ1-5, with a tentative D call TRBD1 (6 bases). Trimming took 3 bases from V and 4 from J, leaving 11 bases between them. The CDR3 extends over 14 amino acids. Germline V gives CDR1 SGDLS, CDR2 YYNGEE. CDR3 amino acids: CASSEGGENQPQHF. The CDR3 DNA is TGTGCCAGCAGCGAGGGGGGGGAGAATCAGCCCCAGCATTTT.

The CDR3 spells CASSFTGTGEAFF. Here the CDR3 DNA reads TGTGCCAGCAGCTTCACCGGGACTGGGGAAGCTTTCTTT. This chain joins TRBV7-9 and TRBJ1-1; perhaps TRBD1 as D (5 bases). Germline CDR1 is SEHNR and CDR2 is FQNEAQ (reference sequence). The CDR3 extends over 13 amino acids. With 3 bases removed from V and 8 bases from J, the gap between germline ends came to 13 bases.

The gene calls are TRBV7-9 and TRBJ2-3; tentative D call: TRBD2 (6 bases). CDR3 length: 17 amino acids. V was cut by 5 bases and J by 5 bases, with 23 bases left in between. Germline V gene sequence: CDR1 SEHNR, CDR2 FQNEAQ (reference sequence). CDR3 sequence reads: CASSETGIREPKDTQYF. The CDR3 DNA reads TGTGCCAGCAGCGAAACGGGGATACGGGAGCCGAAAGATACGCAGTATTTT. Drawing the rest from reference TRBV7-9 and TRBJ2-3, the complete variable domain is DTGVSQNPRHKITKRGQNVTFRCDPISEHNRLYWYRQTLGQGPEFLTYFQNEAQLEKSRLLSDRFSAERPKGSFSTLEIQRTEQGDSAMYLCASSETGIREPKDTQYFGPGTRLTVL.

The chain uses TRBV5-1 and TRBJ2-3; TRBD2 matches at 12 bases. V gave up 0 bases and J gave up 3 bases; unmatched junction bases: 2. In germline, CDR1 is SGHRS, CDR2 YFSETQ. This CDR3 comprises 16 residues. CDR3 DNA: TGCGCCAGCAGCTTGGGACTAGCGGGGGAGACAGATACGCAGTATTTT. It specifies CASSLGLAGETDTQYF. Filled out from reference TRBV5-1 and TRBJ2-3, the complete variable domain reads KAGVTQTPRYLIKTRGQQVTLSCSPISGHRSVSWYQQTPGQGLQFLFEYFSETQRNKGNFPGRFSGRQFSNSRSEMNVSTLELGDSALYLCASSLGLAGETDTQYFGPGTRLTVL.

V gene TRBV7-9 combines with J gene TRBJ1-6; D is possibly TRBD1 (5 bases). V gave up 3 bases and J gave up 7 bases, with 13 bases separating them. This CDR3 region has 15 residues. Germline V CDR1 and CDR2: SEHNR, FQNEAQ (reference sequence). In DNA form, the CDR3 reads TGTGCCAGCAGCTTCGGGAAGGGACGGAATTCACCCCTCCACTTT. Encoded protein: CASSFGKGRNSPLHF.

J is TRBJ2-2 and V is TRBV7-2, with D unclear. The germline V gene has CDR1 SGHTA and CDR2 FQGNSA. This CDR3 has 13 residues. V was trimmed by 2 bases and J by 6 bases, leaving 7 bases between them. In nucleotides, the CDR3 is TGTGCCAGCAGCTTATCCTCTTCCGGGGAGCTGTTTTTT. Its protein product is CASSLSSSGELFF.

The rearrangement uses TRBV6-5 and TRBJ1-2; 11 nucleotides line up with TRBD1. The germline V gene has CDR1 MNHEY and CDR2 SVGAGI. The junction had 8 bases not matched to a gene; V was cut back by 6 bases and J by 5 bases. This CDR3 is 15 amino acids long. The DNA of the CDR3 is TGTGCCAGCAGCCGGACAGGGGGCTTATATTATGGCTACACCTTC. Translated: CASSRTGGLYYGYTF.

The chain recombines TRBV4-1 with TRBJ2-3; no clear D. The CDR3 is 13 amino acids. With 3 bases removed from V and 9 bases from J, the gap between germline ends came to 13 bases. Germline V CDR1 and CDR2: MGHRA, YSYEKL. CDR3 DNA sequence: TGCGCCAGCAGCCATCCCGACCTTGGCACGCAGTATTTT. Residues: CASSHPDLGTQYF.

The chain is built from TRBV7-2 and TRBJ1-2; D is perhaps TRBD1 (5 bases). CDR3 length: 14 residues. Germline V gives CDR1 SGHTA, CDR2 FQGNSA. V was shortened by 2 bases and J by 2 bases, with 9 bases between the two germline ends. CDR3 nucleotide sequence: TGTGCCAGCAGCTTATGGGACGGGAACTATGGCTACACCTTC. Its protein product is CASSLWDGNYGYTF.

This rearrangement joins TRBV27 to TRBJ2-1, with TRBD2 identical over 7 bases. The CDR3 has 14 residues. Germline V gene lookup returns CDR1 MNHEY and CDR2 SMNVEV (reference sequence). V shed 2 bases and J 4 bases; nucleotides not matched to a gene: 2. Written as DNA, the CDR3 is TGTGCCAGCAGTTTAGAGCGGGAATACAATGAGCAGTTCTTC. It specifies CASSLEREYNEQFF.

CDR3 amino acids: CASSPGQGVEGNTIYF. CDR3 DNA: TGTGCCAGCTCACCCGGACAGGGGGTAGAAGGAAACACCATATATTTT. J is TRBJ1-3 and V is TRBV18; 10 nucleotides line up with TRBD1. V dropped 3 bases and J dropped 4; count of bases not matched to a gene: 6. The germline CDR1 and CDR2 sequences are KGHSH and LQKENI. The CDR3 length is 16 residues.

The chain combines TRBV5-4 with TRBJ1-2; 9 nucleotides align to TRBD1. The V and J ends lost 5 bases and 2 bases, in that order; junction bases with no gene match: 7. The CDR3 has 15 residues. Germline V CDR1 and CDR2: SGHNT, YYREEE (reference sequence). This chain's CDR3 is CASRKSGTGNYGYTF. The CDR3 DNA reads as TGTGCCAGCAGAAAGAGCGGGACAGGGAACTATGGCTACACCTTC.

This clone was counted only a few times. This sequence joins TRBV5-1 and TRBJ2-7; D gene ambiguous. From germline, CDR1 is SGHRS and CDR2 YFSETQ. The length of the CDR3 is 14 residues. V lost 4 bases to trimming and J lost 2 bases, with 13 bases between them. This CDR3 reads CASSRPDRAYEQYF. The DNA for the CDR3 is TGCGCCAGCAGCCGACCGGACCGGGCCTACGAGCAGTACTTC.

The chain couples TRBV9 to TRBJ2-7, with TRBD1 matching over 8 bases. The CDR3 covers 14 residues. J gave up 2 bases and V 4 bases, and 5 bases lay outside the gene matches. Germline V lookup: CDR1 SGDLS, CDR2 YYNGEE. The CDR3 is CASSPRTGTYEQYF. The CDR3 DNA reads TGTGCCAGCAGCCCCCGGACAGGGACCTACGAGCAGTACTTC.

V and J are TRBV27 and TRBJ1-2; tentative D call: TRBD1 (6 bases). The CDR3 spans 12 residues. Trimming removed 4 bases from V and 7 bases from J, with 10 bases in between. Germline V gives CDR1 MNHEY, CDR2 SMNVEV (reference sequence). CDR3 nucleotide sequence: TGTGCCAGCAGTTACAGGGATGGTGGCTACACCTTC. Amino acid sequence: CASSYRDGGYTF.

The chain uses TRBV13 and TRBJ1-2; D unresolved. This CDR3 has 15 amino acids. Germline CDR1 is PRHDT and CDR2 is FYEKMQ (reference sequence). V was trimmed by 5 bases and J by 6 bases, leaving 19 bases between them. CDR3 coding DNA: TGTGCCAGCAGCGGAACCGGCGGAGGATCCCATGGCTACACCTTC. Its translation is CASSGTGGGSHGYTF.

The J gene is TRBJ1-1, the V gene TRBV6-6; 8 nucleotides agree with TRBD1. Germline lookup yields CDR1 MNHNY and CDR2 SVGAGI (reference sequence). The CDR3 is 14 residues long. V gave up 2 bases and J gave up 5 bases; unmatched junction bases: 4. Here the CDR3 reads CASSYPTGGTEAFF. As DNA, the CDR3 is TGTGCCAGCAGTTACCCCACAGGGGGAACTGAAGCTTTCTTT.

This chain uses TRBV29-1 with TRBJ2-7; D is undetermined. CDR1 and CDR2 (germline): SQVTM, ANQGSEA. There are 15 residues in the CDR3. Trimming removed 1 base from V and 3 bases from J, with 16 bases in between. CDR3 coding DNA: TGCAGCGTTGAAGCTCGGTGGCACCAAGGCTACGAGCAGTACTTC. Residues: CSVEARWHQGYEQYF.

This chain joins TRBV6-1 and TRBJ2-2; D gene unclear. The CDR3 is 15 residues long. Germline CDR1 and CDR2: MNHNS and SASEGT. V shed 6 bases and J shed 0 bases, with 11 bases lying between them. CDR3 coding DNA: TGTGCCAGCAGCCCTCTTCAGGCGAACACCGGGGAGCTGTTTTTT. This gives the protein CASSPLQANTGELFF.